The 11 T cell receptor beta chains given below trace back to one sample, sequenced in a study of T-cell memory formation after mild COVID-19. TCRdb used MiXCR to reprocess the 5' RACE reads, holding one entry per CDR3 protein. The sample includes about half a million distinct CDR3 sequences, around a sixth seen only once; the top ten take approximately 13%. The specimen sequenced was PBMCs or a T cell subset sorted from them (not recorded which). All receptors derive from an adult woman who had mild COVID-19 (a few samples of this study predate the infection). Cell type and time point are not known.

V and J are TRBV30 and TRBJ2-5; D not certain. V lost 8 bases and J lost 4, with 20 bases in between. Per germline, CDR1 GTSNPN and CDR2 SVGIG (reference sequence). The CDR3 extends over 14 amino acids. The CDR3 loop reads CAVSYRARGETQYF. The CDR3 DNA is TGTGCCGTATCGTACCGGGCCCGCGGAGAGACCCAGTACTTC.

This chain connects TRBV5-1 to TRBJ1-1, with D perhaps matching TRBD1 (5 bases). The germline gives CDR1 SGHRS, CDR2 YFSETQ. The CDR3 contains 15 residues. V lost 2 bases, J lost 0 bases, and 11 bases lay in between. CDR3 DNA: TGCGCCAGCAGCTTTCAAACGGGACTGAACACTGAAGCTTTCTTT. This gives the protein CASSFQTGLNTEAFF.

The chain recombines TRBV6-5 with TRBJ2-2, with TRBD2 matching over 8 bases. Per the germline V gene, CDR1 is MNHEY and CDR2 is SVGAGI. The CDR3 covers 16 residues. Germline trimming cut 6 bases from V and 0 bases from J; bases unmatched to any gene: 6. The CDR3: CASSLTLAANTGELFF. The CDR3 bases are TGTGCCAGCAGCCTTACACTAGCGGCGAACACCGGGGAGCTGTTTTTT.

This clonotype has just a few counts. In nucleotides, the CDR3 is TGCAGTGCTCACGGACAGGGAACTCAGCCCCAGCATTTT. Translating gives CSAHGQGTQPQHF. V and J are TRBV20-1 and TRBJ1-5; TRBD1 aligns across 8 bases. Per the germline V gene, CDR1 is DFQATT and CDR2 is SNEGSKA (reference sequence). This CDR3 spans 13 amino acids. With 5 bases clipped from V and 6 bases from J, the junction kept 6 bases outside the gene matches.

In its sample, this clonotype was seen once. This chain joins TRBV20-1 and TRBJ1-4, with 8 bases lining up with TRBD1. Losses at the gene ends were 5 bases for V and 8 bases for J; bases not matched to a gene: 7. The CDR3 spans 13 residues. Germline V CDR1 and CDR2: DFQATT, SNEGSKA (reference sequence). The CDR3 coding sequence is TGCAGTGCTTCCGGGACAGGACTCGAAAAACTGTTTTTT. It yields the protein CSASGTGLEKLFF.

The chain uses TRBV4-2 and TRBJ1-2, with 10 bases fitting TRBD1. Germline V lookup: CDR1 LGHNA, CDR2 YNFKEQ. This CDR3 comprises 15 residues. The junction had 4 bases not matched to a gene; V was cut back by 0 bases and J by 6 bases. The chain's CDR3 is CASSQEGQGYDGYTF. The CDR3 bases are TGTGCCAGCAGCCAAGAGGGACAGGGGTATGATGGCTACACCTTC.

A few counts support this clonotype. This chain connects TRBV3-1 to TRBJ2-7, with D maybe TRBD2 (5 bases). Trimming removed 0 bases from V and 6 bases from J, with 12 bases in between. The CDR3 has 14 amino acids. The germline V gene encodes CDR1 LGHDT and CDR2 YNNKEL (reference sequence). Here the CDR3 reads CASSQDLRVREQYF. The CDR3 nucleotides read TGTGCCAGCAGCCAAGATCTGAGGGTACGCGAGCAGTACTTC.

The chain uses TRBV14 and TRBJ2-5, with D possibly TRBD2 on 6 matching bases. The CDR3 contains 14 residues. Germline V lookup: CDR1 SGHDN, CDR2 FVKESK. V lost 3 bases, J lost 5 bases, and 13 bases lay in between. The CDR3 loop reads CASSQILGRETQYF. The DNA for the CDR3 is TGTGCCAGCAGCCAGATCCTAGGGAGGGAGACCCAGTACTTC.

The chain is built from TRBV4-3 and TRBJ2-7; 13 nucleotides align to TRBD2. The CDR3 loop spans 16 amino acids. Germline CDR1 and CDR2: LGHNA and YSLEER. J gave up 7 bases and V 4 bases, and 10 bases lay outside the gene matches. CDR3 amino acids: CASSPTGLAGVREQYF. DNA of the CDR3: TGCGCCAGCAGCCCAACCGGACTAGCGGGAGTACGGGAGCAGTACTTC.

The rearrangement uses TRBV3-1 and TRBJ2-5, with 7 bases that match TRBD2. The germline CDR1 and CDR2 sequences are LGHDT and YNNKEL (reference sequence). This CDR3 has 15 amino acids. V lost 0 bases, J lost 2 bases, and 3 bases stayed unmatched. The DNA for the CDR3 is TGTGCCAGCAGCCAAGAGGCTAGCGGACAAGAGACCCAGTACTTC. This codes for CASSQEASGQETQYF.

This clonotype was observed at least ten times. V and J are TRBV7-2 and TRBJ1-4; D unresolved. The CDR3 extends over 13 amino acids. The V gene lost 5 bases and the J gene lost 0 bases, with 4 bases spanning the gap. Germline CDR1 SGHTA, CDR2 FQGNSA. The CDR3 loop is CASSPATNEKLFF. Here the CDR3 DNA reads TGTGCCAGCAGCCCGGCAACTAATGAAAAACTGTTTTTT.